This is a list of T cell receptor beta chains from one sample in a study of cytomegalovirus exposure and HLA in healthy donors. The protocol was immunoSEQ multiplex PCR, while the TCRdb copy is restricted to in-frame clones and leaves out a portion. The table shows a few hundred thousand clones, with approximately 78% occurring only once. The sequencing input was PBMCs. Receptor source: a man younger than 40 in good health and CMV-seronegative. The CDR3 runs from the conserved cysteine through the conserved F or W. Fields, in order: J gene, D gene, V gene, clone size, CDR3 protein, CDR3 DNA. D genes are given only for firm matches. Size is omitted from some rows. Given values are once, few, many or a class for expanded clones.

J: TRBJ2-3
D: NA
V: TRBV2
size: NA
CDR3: CASSQAPRDTDTQYF
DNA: TGTGCCAGCAGTCAGGCCCCCCGAGACACAGATACGCAGTATTTT

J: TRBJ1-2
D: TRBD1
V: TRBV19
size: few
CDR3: CATPGQVYGYTF
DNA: TGTGCCACCCCGGGACAGGTTTATGGCTACACCTTC

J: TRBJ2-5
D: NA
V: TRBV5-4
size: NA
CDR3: CASSLARGHQETQYF
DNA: TGTGCCAGCAGCTTGGCGCGGGGCCACCAAGAGACCCAGTACTTC

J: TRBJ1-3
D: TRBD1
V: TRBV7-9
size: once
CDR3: CASSANGQGLTGNTIYF
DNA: TGTGCCAGCAGCGCAAACGGACAGGGATTGACTGGAAACACCATATATTTT

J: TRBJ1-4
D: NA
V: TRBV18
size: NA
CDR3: CASGRQASEKLFF
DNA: TGTGCCAGCGGAAGACAGGCTTCTGAAAAACTGTTTTTT

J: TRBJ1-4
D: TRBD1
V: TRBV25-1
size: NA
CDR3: CAGREETGGYEKLFF
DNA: TGTGCCGGCAGGGAAGAAACAGGGGGCTATGAAAAACTGTTTTTT

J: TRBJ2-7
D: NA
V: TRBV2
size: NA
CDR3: CASSGSFASSYEQYF
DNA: TGTGCCAGCAGTGGAAGTTTTGCCAGCTCCTACGAGCAGTACTTC

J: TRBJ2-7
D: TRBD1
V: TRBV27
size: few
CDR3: CASSPGQRNYEQYF
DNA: TGTGCCAGCAGTCCGGGACAGAGGAACTACGAGCAGTACTTC

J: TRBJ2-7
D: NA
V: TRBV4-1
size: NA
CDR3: CASSPGTLYEQYF
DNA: TGCGCCAGCAGCCCCGGGACACTTTACGAGCAGTACTTC

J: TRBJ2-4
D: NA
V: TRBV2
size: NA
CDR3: CASSWAAGEGVGIQYF
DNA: TGTGCCAGCAGCTGGGCCGCCGGCGAGGGGGTTGGCATTCAGTACTTC

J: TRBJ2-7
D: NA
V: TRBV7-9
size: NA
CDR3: CASSLKSSYEQYF
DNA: TGTGCCAGCAGCTTAAAGAGCTCCTACGAGCAGTACTTC

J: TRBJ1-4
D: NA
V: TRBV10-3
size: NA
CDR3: CAIRALDSEKLFF
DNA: TGTGCCATCAGAGCTTTGGACAGTGAAAAACTGTTTTTT

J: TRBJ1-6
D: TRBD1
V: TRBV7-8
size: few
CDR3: CASSPRRNRGSPLHF
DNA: TGTGCCAGCAGCCCCAGGAGGAACAGGGGCTCACCCCTCCACTTT

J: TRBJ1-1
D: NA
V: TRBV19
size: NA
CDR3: CASSIFRDTEAFF
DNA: TGTGCCAGTAGTATCTTTCGGGACACTGAAGCTTTCTTT

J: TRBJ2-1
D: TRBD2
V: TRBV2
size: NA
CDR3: CASRTPSGYSSYNEQFF
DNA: TGTGCCAGCAGAACCCCTAGCGGATATAGTTCCTACAATGAGCAGTTCTTC

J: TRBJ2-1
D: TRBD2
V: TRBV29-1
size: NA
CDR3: CSAGLQYNEQFF
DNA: TGCAGCGCGGGACTACAATACAATGAGCAGTTCTTC

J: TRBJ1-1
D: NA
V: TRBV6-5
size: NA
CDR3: CASSYGGLNTEAFF
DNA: TGTGCCAGCAGTTACGGGGGCCTGAACACTGAAGCTTTCTTT

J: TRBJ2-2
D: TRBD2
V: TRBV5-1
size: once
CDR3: CASSLEYLAGEDTGELFF
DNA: TGCGCCAGCAGCTTGGAGTACCTAGCGGGGGAGGACACCGGGGAGCTGTTTTTT

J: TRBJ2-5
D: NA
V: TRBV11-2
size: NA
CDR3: CASSLGSRDRSETQYF
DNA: TGTGCCAGCAGCTTAGGATCCAGGGATCGGAGTGAGACCCAGTACTTC

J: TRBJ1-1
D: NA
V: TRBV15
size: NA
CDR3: CATSRATGMNTEAFF
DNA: TGTGCCACCAGCAGAGCGACAGGTATGAACACTGAAGCTTTCTTT

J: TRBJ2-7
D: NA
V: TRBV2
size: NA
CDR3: CASKTTGLPNYEQYF
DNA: TGTGCCAGCAAAACTACAGGATTACCAAACTACGAGCAGTACTTC

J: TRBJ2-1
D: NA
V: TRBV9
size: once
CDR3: CASSVEGRREQFF
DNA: TGTGCCAGCAGCGTAGAGGGGAGGCGGGAGCAGTTCTTC

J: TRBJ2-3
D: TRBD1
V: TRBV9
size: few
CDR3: CASSVVGRGSTDTQYF
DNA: TGTGCCAGCAGCGTAGTTGGCAGGGGGAGCACAGATACGCAGTATTTT

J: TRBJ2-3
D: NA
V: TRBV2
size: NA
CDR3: CASRGDPTDTQYF
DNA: TGTGCCAGCAGGGGAGACCCCACAGATACGCAGTATTTT

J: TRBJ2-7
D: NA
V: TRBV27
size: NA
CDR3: CASSLWAGHEQYF
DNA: TGTGCCAGCAGTTTATGGGCAGGGCACGAGCAGTACTTC

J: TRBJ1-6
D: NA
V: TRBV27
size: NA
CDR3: CASSRERSSYNSPLHF
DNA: TGTGCCAGCTCCCGTGAGAGGAGCTCCTATAATTCACCCCTCCACTTT

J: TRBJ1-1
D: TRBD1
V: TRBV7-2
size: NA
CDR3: CASSLVEGAHTEAFF
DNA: TGTGCCAGCAGCTTAGTTGAGGGGGCGCACACTGAAGCTTTCTTT

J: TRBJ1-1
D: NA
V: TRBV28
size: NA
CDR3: CASTVTAQAFF
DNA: TGTGCCAGCACCGTGACAGCTCAAGCTTTCTTT

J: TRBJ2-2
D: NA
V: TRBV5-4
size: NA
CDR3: CASSLRQANTGELFF
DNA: TGTGCCAGCAGCTTGCGCCAGGCGAACACCGGGGAGCTGTTTTTT

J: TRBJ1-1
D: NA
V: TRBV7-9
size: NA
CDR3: CSSSLRGTEAFF
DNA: TGTTCCAGCAGCTTGAGGGGGACTGAAGCTTTCTTT

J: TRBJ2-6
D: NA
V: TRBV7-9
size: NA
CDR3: CASSFAGAVSGASVLTF
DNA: TGTGCCAGCAGCTTTGCAGGGGCCGTCTCTGGGGCCAGCGTCCTGACTTTC